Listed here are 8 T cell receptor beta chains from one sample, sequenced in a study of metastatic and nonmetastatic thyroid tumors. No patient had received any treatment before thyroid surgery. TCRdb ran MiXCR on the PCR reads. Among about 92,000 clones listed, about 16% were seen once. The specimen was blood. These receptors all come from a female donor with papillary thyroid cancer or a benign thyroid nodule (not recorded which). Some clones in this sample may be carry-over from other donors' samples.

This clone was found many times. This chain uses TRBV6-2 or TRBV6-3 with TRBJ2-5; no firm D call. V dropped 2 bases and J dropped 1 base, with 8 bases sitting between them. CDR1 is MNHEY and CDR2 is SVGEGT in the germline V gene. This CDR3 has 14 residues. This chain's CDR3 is CASSYVGTQETQYF. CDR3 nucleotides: TGTGCCAGCAGTTACGTCGGTACCCAAGAGACCCAGTACTTC.

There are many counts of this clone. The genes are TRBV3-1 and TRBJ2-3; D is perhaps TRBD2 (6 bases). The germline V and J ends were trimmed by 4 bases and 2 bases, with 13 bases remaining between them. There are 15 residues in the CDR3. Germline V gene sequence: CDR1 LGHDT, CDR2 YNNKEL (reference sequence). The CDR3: CASSLLAANTDTQYF. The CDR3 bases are TGTGCCAGCAGCCTACTAGCCGCCAACACAGATACGCAGTATTTT.

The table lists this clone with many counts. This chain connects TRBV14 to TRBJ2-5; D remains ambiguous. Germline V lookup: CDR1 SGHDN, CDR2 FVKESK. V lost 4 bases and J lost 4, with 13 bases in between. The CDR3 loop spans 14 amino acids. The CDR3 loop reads CASSPGGLLETQYF. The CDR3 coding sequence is TGTGCCAGCAGCCCCGGCGGCTTGTTAGAGACCCAGTACTTC.

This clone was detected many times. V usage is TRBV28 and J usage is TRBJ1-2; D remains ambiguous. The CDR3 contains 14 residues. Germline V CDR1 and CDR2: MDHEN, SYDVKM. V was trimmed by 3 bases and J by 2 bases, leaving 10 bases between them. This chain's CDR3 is CASSFVQLNYGYTF. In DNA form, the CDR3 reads TGTGCCAGCAGTTTCGTACAGCTAAACTATGGCTACACCTTC.

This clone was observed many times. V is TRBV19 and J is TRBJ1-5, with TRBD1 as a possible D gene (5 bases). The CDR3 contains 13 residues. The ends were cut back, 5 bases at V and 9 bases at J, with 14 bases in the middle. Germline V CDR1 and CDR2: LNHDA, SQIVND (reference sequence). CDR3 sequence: CASSPPGTSPQHF. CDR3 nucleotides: TGTGCCAGTAGTCCCCCAGGGACCTCGCCCCAGCATTTT.

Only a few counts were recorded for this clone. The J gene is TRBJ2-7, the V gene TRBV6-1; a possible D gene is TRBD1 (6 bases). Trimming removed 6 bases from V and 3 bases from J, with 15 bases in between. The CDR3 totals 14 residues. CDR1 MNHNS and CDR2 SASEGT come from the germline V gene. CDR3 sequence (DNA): TGTGCCAGCAGGACGCGACAGGATTTCTACGAGCAGTACTTC. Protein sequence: CASRTRQDFYEQYF.

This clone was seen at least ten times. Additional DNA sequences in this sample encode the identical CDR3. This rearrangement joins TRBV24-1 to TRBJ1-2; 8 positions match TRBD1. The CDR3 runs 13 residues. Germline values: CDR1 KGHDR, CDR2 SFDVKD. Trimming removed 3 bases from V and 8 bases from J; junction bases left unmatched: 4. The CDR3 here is CATSDLRGQGYTF. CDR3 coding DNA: TGTGCCACCAGTGATCTCAGGGGGCAGGGCTACACCTTC.

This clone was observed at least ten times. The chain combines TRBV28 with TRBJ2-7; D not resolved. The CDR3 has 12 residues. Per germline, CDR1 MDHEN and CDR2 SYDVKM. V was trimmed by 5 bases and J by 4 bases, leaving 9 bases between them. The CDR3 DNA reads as TGTGCCAGCAGTCCCAGAGTATACGAGCAGTACTTC. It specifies CASSPRVYEQYF.